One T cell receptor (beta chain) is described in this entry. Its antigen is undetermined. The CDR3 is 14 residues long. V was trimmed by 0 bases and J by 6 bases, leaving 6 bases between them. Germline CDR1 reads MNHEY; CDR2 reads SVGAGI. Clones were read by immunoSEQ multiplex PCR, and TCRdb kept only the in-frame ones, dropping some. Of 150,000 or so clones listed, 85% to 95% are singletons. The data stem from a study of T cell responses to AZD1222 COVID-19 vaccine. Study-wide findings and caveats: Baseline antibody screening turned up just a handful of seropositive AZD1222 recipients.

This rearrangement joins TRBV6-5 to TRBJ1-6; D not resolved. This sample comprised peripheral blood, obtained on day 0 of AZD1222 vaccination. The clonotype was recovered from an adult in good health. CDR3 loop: CASSYSDRNSPLHF. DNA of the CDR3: TGTGCCAGCAGTTACTCGGATCGTAATTCACCCCTCCACTTT.